The 27 T cell receptor beta chains below come from one sample, sequenced in a study of blood T cell repertoires in COVID-19. Sequenced by immunoSEQ multiplex PCR; TCRdb stores in-frame clones only, minus some. The table records 200,000 to 300,000 clones, around four fifths of them present only once. Sequencing was carried out using peripheral blood. All receptors derive from an older woman with active or convalescent COVID-19.

A note on this clone: This sample includes further DNA sequences coding for the same CDR3. This chain connects TRBV12-3 or TRBV12-4 to TRBJ1-1; 11 nucleotides match TRBD1. V was pared by 3 bases and J by 6 bases, with 0 bases of the junction left unmatched. The CDR3 is made up of 13 amino acids. The CDR3 region is CASSLGQGAEAFF. Here the CDR3 DNA reads TGTGCCAGCAGTTTGGGACAGGGGGCTGAAGCTTTCTTT.

In this sample, this clone turned up a few times. This sequence joins TRBV15 and TRBJ1-2, with 7 bases lining up with TRBD1. Germline values: CDR1 LNHNV, CDR2 YYDKDF (reference sequence). Trimming cost V 0 bases and J 7 bases; bases outside gene matches: 14. The CDR3 contains 17 residues. The CDR3 bases are TGTGCCACCAGCAGAGATTTTCGCCTCAGGGGGGAAGGTGGCTACACCTTC. It codes for CATSRDFRLRGEGGYTF.

This sequence joins TRBV28 and TRBJ1-5, with D perhaps matching TRBD1 (6 bases). CDR1 and CDR2 from the germline V gene are MDHEN and SYDVKM. The V and J ends lost 3 bases and 3 bases respectively, with 12 bases between them. The length of the CDR3 is 15 residues. CDR3: CASSLPGALNQPQHF. In nucleotides, the CDR3 is TGTGCCAGCAGTTTGCCAGGGGCCCTCAATCAGCCCCAGCATTTT.

The chain links TRBV4-1 to TRBJ2-5, with a weak D call TRBD1 (6 bases). The CDR3 is 15 residues long. V was pared by 5 bases and J by 5 bases, with 18 bases between. Germline CDR1 and CDR2: MGHRA and YSYEKL. In DNA form, the CDR3 reads TGCGCCAGCAGCGCGCATGAACAGGGATTGGAGACCCAGTACTTC. Translating gives CASSAHEQGLETQYF.

The rearrangement links TRBV30 to TRBJ2-7; tentative D call: TRBD1 (6 bases). Trimming took off 3 bases at V and 7 bases at J, with 19 bases between the two ends. The germline CDR1 and CDR2 sequences are GTSNPN and SVGIG (reference sequence). The CDR3 is made up of 14 amino acids. The chain's CDR3 is CAWRGQGPWGEQYF. CDR3 coding DNA: TGTGCCTGGAGAGGGCAGGGGCCTTGGGGTGAGCAGTACTTC.

This clone was counted a few times. The J gene is TRBJ2-1, the V gene TRBV24-1; TRBD1 matches 9 bases. CDR1 is KGHDR and CDR2 is SFDVKD in the germline V gene. The CDR3 sequence is 12 residues long. The trim removed 12 bases at V and 5 bases at J, leaving 4 bases unmatched. CDR3 amino acids: CAAGTGHNEQFF. The CDR3 region has the DNA TGTGCCGCGGGGACAGGGCACAATGAGCAGTTCTTC.

The chain uses TRBV10-1 and TRBJ2-3; D gene uncertain. The CDR3 is 11 amino acids. V was pared by 3 bases and J by 5 bases, with 3 bases between. Per the germline V gene, CDR1 is WNHNN and CDR2 is SYGVQD (reference sequence). The DNA of the CDR3 is TGCGCCAGCAGTGACAGAGATACGCAGTATTTT. This gives the protein CASSDRDTQYF.

This rearrangement joins TRBV18 to TRBJ2-3; 7 nucleotides agree with TRBD2. There are 14 residues in the CDR3. The V gene end was trimmed by 2 bases and the J gene end by 3 bases; junction bases not matched to a gene: 2. CDR1 and CDR2 from the germline V gene are KGHSH and LQKENI. CDR3 amino acids: CASSPGLDTDTQYF. The CDR3 nucleotides read TGTGCCAGCTCACCAGGACTAGATACAGATACGCAGTATTTT.

The count of this clone is one. The genes are TRBV5-5 and TRBJ2-1; TRBD2 matches 8 bases. V lost 4 bases to trimming and J lost 7 bases; unmatched junction nucleotides: 19. The CDR3 is 18 residues long. Germline V gene sequence: CDR1 SGHKS, CDR2 YYEKEE (reference sequence). CDR3: CASSRLAGGPTTQNEQFF. The CDR3 nucleotides read TGTGCCAGCAGCCGACTTGCGGGAGGACCGACCACACAGAATGAGCAGTTCTTC.

The gene calls are TRBV7-2 and TRBJ2-1, with 8 nucleotides matching TRBD2. There are 17 residues in the CDR3. The germline V gene has CDR1 SGHTA and CDR2 FQGNSA. The V and J ends lost 6 bases and 5 bases, in that order; junction bases with no gene match: 15. The DNA of the CDR3 is TGTGCCAGCAGACCAGCGGGAGTACCTTATCAAAACAATGAGCAGTTCTTC. Amino acids: CASRPAGVPYQNNEQFF. Complete variable domain (other parts from reference TRBV7-2 and TRBJ2-1): GAGVSQSPSNKVTEKGKDVELRCDPISGHTALYWYRQSLGQGLEFLIYFQGNSAPDKSGLPSDRFSAERTGGSVSTLTIQRTQQEDSAVYLCASRPAGVPYQNNEQFFGPGTRLTVL.

The rearrangement links TRBV20-1 to TRBJ2-1, with D tentatively TRBD1 (5 bases). There are 11 residues in the CDR3. Germline V gene sequence: CDR1 DFQATT, CDR2 SNEGSKA (reference sequence). Trimming pared 4 bases from V and 5 bases from J, leaving 6 bases between. In DNA, the CDR3 is TGCAGTGCTACGGACAACAATGAGCAGTTCTTC. This sequence encodes CSATDNNEQFF.

The chain has TRBV7-2 and TRBJ1-1, with 9 bases that match TRBD1. The CDR3 has 16 amino acids. Trimming at V came to 0 bases and at J to 7 bases, leaving 9 bases not matched to a gene. Germline V gene data show CDR1 as SGHTA and CDR2 as FQGNSA. The CDR3 region has the DNA TGTGCCAGCAGCTTAGCCTCTATTCGGACAGGGGATGAAGCTTTCTTT. Its protein product is CASSLASIRTGDEAFF.

Here the CDR3 DNA reads TGCGCCAGCAGCCAAGCCTGGAGCGGGTCCTACGAGCAGTACTTC. Translating gives CASSQAWSGSYEQYF. The chain joins TRBV4-1 to TRBJ2-7; D is perhaps TRBD2 (6 bases). The CDR3 runs 15 residues. Germline V gene data show CDR1 as MGHRA and CDR2 as YSYEKL. Trimming took off 1 base at V and 1 base at J, with 11 bases between the two ends.

The gene calls are TRBV19 and TRBJ2-7; 8 positions agree with TRBD2. Trimming at V came to 3 bases and at J to 0 bases, leaving 7 bases not matched to a gene. Per the germline V gene, CDR1 is LNHDA and CDR2 is SQIVND (reference sequence). There are 16 residues in the CDR3. CDR3 amino acids: CASSMQRTSFSYEQYF. CDR3 sequence (DNA): TGTGCCAGTAGTATGCAAAGGACTAGCTTCTCCTACGAGCAGTACTTC.

V and J are TRBV5-4 and TRBJ1-1; 9 bases fit TRBD1. The CDR3 spans 15 residues. Germline assignment: CDR1 SGHNT and CDR2 YYREEE (reference sequence). With 6 bases clipped from V and 5 bases from J, the junction kept 11 bases outside the gene matches. The CDR3 spells CASNLWGQGRTEAFF. The CDR3 bases are TGTGCCAGCAACTTATGGGGACAGGGAAGAACTGAAGCTTTCTTT. Variable domain in full (rest from reference TRBV5-4 and TRBJ1-1): ETGVTQSPTHLIKTRGQQVTLRCSSQSGHNTVSWYQQALGQGPQFIFQYYREEENGRGNFPPRFSGLQFPNYSSELNVNALELDDSALYLCASNLWGQGRTEAFFGQGTRLTVV.

This sequence joins TRBV5-1 and TRBJ1-5; TRBD1 might be the D (5 bases). The CDR3 spans 15 residues. Per the germline V gene, CDR1 is SGHRS and CDR2 is YFSETQ. V dropped 1 base and J dropped 1 base, with 9 bases sitting between them. CDR3 nucleotides: TGCGCCAGCAGCTTGCAGGGAGGGAGCAATCAGCCCCAGCATTTT. It codes for CASSLQGGSNQPQHF.

The chain is built from TRBV7-2 and TRBJ1-6; 10 nucleotides match TRBD1. CDR3 length: 18 amino acids. Unmatched junction bases numbered 9, after V lost 4 bases and J lost 3 bases. CDR1 SGHTA and CDR2 FQGNSA come from the germline V gene. The CDR3 DNA follows: TGTGCCAGCAGCTACACCGGGACAGGGGTCGTCTATAATTCACCCCTCCACTTT. It specifies CASSYTGTGVVYNSPLHF. The variable domain in full, completed from reference TRBV7-2 and TRBJ1-6, reads GAGVSQSPSNKVTEKGKDVELRCDPISGHTALYWYRQSLGQGLEFLIYFQGNSAPDKSGLPSDRFSAERTGGSVSTLTIQRTQQEDSAVYLCASSYTGTGVVYNSPLHFGNGTRLTVT.

The rearrangement uses TRBV6-4 and TRBJ1-2, with D maybe TRBD1 (5 bases). Germline assignment: CDR1 MRHNA and CDR2 SNTAGT. Deletions cut 0 bases from V and 7 bases from J, with 9 bases between. CDR3 length equals 13 residues. As DNA, the CDR3 is TGTGCCAGCAGTGACTCCGGGGGGACTGGCTACACCTTC. It encodes CASSDSGGTGYTF.

Here the CDR3 DNA reads TGTGCCAGCAGTCTAAGCGGGGGGGCCCCCTACGAGCAGTACGTC. This codes for CASSLSGGAPYEQYV. The chain uses TRBV6-5 and TRBJ2-7; 10 bases fit TRBD2. Germline V gene sequence: CDR1 MNHEY, CDR2 SVGAGI. The ends lost 5 bases at V and 2 bases at J; junction bases unmatched: 6. The CDR3 sequence is 15 residues long.

The chain combines TRBV2 with TRBJ2-7, with 10 positions matching TRBD1. CDR1 is SNHLY, CDR2 FYNNEI, per germline. The junction had 13 bases not matched to a gene; V was cut back by 6 bases and J by 5 bases. The length of the CDR3 is 16 residues. This CDR3 reads CASSKRPPGTGDEQYF. In DNA, the CDR3 is TGTGCCAGCAGCAAAAGACCTCCCGGGACAGGGGACGAGCAGTACTTC.

The V gene is TRBV11-3, the J gene TRBJ2-1; a possible D gene is TRBD2 (6 bases). Germline lookup yields CDR1 SGHNT and CDR2 YENEEA. V was cut by 1 base and J by 2 bases, with 9 bases left in between. CDR3 size: 15 residues. The CDR3 DNA is TGTGCCAGCAGCTTAGTTAGCGGCCCCTACAATGAGCAGTTCTTC. Translating gives CASSLVSGPYNEQFF.

The V and J genes are TRBV9 and TRBJ2-5, with D perhaps TRBD1 (6 bases). Germline loops: CDR1 SGDLS, CDR2 YYNGEE. The CDR3 runs to 15 residues. V gave up 0 bases and J gave up 2 bases, with 11 bases separating them. Here the CDR3 reads CASSVGGGRQETQYF. CDR3 DNA: TGTGCCAGCAGCGTAGGAGGGGGACGACAAGAGACCCAGTACTTC.

The V gene is TRBV29-1, the J gene TRBJ1-1; no definite D call. The CDR3 length is 10 residues. Per the germline V gene, CDR1 is SQVTM and CDR2 is ANQGSEA. Trimming took off 3 bases at V and 10 bases at J, with 9 bases between the two ends. DNA of the CDR3: TGCAGCGTTGAGGAGGGAGCAGCTTTCTTT. Its translation: CSVEEGAAFF. Full variable domain (rest looked up from reference TRBV29-1 and TRBJ1-1): SAVISQKPSRDICQRGTSLTIQCQVDSQVTMMFWYRQQPGQSLTLIATANQGSEATYESGFVIDKFPISRPNLTFSTLTVSNMSPEDSSIYLCSVEEGAAFFGQGTRLTVV.

V gene TRBV30 combines with J gene TRBJ2-1; possibly TRBD2 for D (6 bases). The germline CDR1 and CDR2 sequences are GTSNPN and SVGIG (reference sequence). CDR3 length equals 16 residues. The ends were cut back, 1 base at V and 5 bases at J, with 18 bases in the middle. The CDR3 DNA follows: TGTGCCTGGAGTGAAGGACGGGGGACCTGGGACAATGAGCAGTTCTTC. Amino acids: CAWSEGRGTWDNEQFF.

The chain carries TRBV3-1 (or the pseudogene TRBV3-2) and TRBJ2-4; 10 bases are shared with TRBD1. This CDR3 comprises 15 residues. Losses at the gene ends were 1 base for V and 7 bases for J; bases not matched to a gene: 4. The V gene's germline CDR1 is LGHDT and CDR2 YNNKEL (reference sequence). The CDR3 region is CASSQVGGQGNIQYF. The CDR3 region has the DNA TGTGCCAGCAGCCAAGTTGGGGGACAGGGGAACATTCAGTACTTC.

This clone was observed many times. The chain recombines TRBV6-5 with TRBJ1-5; D possibly corresponds to TRBD1 (6 bases). This CDR3 has 15 amino acids. V was pared by 6 bases and J by 5 bases, with 17 bases between. CDR1 is MNHEY, CDR2 SVGAGI, per germline. The CDR3 coding sequence is TGTGCCAGCAGCCCCGATGGACAGCGTTATCAGCCCCAGCATTTT. Translating it yields CASSPDGQRYQPQHF.

The chain is built from TRBV6-5 and TRBJ2-3; D perhaps matches TRBD1 (6 bases). The CDR3 has 12 residues. Germline lookup yields CDR1 MNHEY and CDR2 SVGAGI. The germline V and J ends were trimmed by 8 bases and 4 bases, with 10 bases remaining between them. CDR3 residues: CASEGDPDTQYF. The DNA of the CDR3 is TGTGCCAGCGAGGGGGACCCAGATACGCAGTATTTT.